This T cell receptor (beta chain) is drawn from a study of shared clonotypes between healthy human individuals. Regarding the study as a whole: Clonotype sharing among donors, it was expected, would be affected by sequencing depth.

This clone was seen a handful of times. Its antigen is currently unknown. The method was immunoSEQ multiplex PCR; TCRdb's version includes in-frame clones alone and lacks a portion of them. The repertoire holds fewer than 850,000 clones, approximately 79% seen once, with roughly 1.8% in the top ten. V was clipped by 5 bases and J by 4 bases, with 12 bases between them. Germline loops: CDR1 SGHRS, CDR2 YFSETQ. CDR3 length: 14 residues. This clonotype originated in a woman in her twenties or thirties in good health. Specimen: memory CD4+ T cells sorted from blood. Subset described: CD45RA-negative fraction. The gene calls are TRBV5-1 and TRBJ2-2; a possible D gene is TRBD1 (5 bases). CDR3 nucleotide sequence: TGCGCCAGCAGTCCGACAGAGCCCACCGGGGAGCTGTTTTTT. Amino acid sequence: CASSPTEPTGELFF.